This TCR beta chain was recorded in a study of blood T cell repertoires in COVID-19. Study-wide context: T cells, B-cell-depleted T cells, or PBMCs provided the cDNA or gDNA that served as material.

As originally analysed: How many nucleated cells were present was estimated from reference gene primer amplification. Sequencing used immunoSEQ multiplex PCR; TCRdb keeps in-frame clones, though not all of them. V, J and clone size were drawn from that table, and D and trimming were deduced from the DNA. This table has more than 150,000 clones, roughly 83% appearing once. This CDR3 comprises 13 residues. The V gene's germline CDR1 is SQVTM and CDR2 ANQGSEA. Losses at the gene ends were 4 bases for V and 4 bases for J; bases not matched to a gene: 4. This clone appeared once. The receptor's source is a woman in her sixties or seventies with acute or convalescent COVID-19. The chain combines TRBV29-1 with TRBJ2-3, with 8 bases that match TRBD1. The sequenced material came from peripheral blood. Here the CDR3 DNA reads TGCAGCGTTGTACAGGGGGTTCCAGATACGCAGTATTTT. This encodes CSVVQGVPDTQYF.